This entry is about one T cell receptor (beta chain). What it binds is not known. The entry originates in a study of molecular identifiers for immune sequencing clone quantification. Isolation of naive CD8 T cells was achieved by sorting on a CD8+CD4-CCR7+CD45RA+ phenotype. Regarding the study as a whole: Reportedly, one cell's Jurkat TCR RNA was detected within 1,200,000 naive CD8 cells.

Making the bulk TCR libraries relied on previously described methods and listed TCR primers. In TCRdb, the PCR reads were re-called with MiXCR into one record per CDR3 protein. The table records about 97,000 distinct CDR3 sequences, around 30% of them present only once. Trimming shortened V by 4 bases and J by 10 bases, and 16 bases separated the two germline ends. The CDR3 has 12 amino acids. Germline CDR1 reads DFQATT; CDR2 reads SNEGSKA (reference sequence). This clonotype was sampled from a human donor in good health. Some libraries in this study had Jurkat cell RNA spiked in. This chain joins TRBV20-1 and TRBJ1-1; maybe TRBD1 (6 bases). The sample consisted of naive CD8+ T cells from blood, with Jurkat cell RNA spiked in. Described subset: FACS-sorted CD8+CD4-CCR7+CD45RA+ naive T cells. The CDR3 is CSAILVQGSAFF. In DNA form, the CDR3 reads TGCAGTGCTATTCTGGTACAGGGTTCAGCTTTCTTT.